This T cell receptor (beta chain) was identified in a study of blood T cell repertoires in COVID-19. Study overall: Samples representing acute and convalescent COVID-19 were sourced from the United States, Italy and Spain. T cells, B-cell-depleted T cells, or PBMCs supplied cDNA or gDNA.

The CDR3 has 16 residues. The germline V gene has CDR1 MNHEY and CDR2 SVGEGT. Trimming took 0 bases from V and 6 from J, leaving 18 bases between them. Original processing notes: Reference gene primer amplification gave nucleated cell count estimates. Using immunoSEQ multiplex PCR, the repertoire was profiled, and TCRdb retains in-frame clones only, with some absent. That table gives V, J and clone size, and the DNA gave D and trimming. The table includes 130,000 to 150,000 clones, over 75% detected once. Seattle patient enrollment occurred during active infection, with longitudinal follow-up thereafter.

This receptor was identified in a man between 18 and 35 years old with COVID-19, enrolled during active disease. The sequenced sample consisted of peripheral blood. This rearrangement joins TRBV6-2 or TRBV6-3 to TRBJ2-7; no clear D. This chain's CDR3 is CASSYSMKPLYGEQYF. The DNA of the CDR3 is TGTGCCAGCAGTTACTCGATGAAACCCCTCTACGGCGAGCAGTACTTC.